The table lists the clone carrying this T cell receptor (beta chain) with a count of one. Its matching antigen is unknown. CDR1 SGHRS and CDR2 YFSETQ come from the germline V gene. The CDR3 contains 11 residues. Trimming stripped 5 bases from V and 9 bases from J, with 9 bases between. Produced via immunoSEQ multiplex PCR; TCRdb's table is partial and in-frame only. The data contain under 1,100,000 clones, roughly 80% of them singletons. This sample was included in a study of shared clonotypes between healthy human individuals. General study findings and limits: Generation probabilities were higher for clonotypes shared across all four sorted-subset donors than for unshared ones. Blood alone was sampled, and tissue repertoires likely differ. Clonotype sharing among donors likely depends on sequencing depth. Represented genetic and exposure-history diversity was restricted by having few donors.

This sequence originates from a man aged 18 to 30 in good health. Specimen: memory CD4+ T cells sorted from blood. Stated subset: CD45RA-negative fraction. J is TRBJ1-3 and V is TRBV5-1, with D tentatively TRBD1 (5 bases). CDR3 in amino acids: CASRGQGTIYF. The CDR3 nucleotides read TGCGCCAGCAGGGGCCAGGGCACCATATATTTT.